The rows below give T cell receptor beta chains drawn from one sample of a study of control samples from healthy donors and cancer patients. Data came from immunoSEQ multiplex PCR; TCRdb stores just in-frame clones and leaves some out. This table has 200,000 or so clones, roughly 94% appearing once. Sequencing was done on a sample of blood. The receptors were sampled from a man aged 50-59 years in good health. Both conserved end residues are part of each CDR3. The order of the fields is V gene, J gene, CDR3 protein.

V: TRBV18; J: TRBJ2-5; CDR3: CASSPPGLAQETQYF
V: TRBV5-1; J: TRBJ1-1; CDR3: CASSLYNMNTEAFF
V: TRBV15; J: TRBJ1-2; CDR3: CATSANYRSIYGYTF
V: TRBV19; J: TRBJ1-5; CDR3: CASTSDRGRKQPQHF
V: TRBV15; J: TRBJ1-4; CDR3: CATSTGAQANEKLFF
V: TRBV4-3; J: TRBJ2-3; CDR3: CASRASSGGPDTQYF
V: TRBV9; J: TRBJ2-3; CDR3: CASSQSPAGGGADTQYF
V: TRBV6-1; J: TRBJ1-1; CDR3: CASSEGLRRGTEAFF
V: TRBV5-1; J: TRBJ1-1; CDR3: CASSQGTAEAFF
V: TRBV6-6; J: TRBJ2-4; CDR3: CASTGGLAKNIQYF
V: TRBV10-3; J: TRBJ1-5; CDR3: CAISEGPSSGGNQPQHF
V: TRBV6-2/TRBV6-3; J: TRBJ1-1; CDR3: CASSNTGATEAFF
V: TRBV2; J: TRBJ1-2; CDR3: CASSATGDGYTF
V: TRBV9; J: TRBJ1-1; CDR3: CASSPRGNTEAFF
V: TRBV11-2; J: TRBJ2-5; CDR3: CASSKETQYF
V: TRBV7-9; J: TRBJ2-5; CDR3: CASNLRAGAGETQYF
V: TRBV4-1; J: TRBJ2-7; CDR3: CASGVGKPYEQYF
V: TRBV2; J: TRBJ1-5; CDR3: CASSLEKPQHF
V: TRBV18; J: TRBJ1-2; CDR3: CASSLSGDGYTF
V: TRBV5-8; J: TRBJ2-5; CDR3: CASSLQAETQYF
V: TRBV10-2; J: TRBJ2-1; CDR3: CASSRGSSYNEQFF
V: TRBV7-2; J: TRBJ1-2; CDR3: CASSLGTGRPKGYTF
V: TRBV7-2; J: TRBJ2-7; CDR3: CASSLTWTAEGKQYF
V: TRBV3-1/TRBV3-2; J: TRBJ2-3; CDR3: CASSQGTSGADTQYF